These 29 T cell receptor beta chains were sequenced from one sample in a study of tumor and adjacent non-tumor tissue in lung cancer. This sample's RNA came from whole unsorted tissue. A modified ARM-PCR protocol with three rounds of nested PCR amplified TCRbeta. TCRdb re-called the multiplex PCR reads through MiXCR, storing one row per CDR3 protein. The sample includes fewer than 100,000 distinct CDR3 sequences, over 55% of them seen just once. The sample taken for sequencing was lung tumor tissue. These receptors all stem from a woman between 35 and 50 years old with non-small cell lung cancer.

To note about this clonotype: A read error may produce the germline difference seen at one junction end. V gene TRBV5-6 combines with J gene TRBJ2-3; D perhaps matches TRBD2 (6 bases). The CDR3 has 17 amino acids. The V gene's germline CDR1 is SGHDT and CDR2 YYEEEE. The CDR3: CVSSLDLAGYRPDTQYF. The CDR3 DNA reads TGTGTCAGCAGCTTGGATCTGGCGGGGTATCGTCCAGATACACAGTATTTT. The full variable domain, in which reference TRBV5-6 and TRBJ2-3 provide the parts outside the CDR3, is DAGVTQSPTHLIKTRGQQVTLRCSPKSGHDTVSWYQQALGQGPQFIFQYYEEEERQRGNFPDRFSGHQFPNYSSELNVNALLLGDSALYLCVSSLDLAGYRPDTQYFGPGTRLTVL.

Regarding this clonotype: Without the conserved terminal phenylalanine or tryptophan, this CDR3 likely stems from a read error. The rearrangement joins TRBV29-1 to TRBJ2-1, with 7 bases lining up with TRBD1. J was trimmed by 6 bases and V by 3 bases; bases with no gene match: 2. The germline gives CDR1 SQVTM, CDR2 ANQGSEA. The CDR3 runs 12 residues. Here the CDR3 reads CSVETGTNEQFL. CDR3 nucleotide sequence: TGCAGCGTTGAGACAGGGACCAATGAGCAGTTCCTC.

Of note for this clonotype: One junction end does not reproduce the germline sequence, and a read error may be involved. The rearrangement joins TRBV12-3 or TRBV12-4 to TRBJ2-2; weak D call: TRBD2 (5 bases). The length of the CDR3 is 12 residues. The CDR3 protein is CASSSSTGELLF. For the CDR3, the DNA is TGTGCTAGCAGCTCAAGTACCGGGGAGCTGTTATTT.

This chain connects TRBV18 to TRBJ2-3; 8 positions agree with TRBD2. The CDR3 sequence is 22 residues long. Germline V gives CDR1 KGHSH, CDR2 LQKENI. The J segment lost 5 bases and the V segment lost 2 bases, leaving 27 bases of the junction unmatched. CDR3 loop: CASSPEGSPLLAAQRGEDTQYF. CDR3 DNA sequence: TGTGCCAGCTCACCAGAGGGTTCCCCCCTACTAGCGGCCCAAAGGGGCGAAGATACGCAGTATTTT.

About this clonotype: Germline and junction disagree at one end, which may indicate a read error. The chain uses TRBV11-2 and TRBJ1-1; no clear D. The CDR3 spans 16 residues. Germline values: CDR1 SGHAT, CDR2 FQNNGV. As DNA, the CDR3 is TGTGCCAGCATCTTAGAGTTAGGCCTGGCGGATACTGAAGCTTTCTTT. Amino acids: CASILELGLADTEAFF.

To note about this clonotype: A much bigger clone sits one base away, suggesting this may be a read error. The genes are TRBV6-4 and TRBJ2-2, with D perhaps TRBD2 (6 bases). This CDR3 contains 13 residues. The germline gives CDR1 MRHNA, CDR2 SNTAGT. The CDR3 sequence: CANSDGEAGELFF. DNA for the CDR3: TGTGCCAACAGTGACGGGGAGGCCGGGGAGCTGTTTTTT.

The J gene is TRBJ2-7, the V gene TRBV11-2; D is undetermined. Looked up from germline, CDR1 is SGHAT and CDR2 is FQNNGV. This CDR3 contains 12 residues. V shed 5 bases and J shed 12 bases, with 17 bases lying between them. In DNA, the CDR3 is TGTGCCAGCAGCCATGGGGAACAAGTGTGGTACTTC. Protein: CASSHGEQVWYF.

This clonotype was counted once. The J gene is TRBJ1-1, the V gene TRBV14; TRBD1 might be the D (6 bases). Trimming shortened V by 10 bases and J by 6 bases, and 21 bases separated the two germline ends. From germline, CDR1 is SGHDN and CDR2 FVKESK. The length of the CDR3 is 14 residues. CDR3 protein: CANSWGGGLAEAFF. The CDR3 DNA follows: TGTGCCAACTCGTGGGGGGGCGGTCTCGCTGAAGCTTTCTTT.

The CDR3, as DNA: TGTTCCACCAGTCCCACAGGGACCTATGGCTACACCTTC. Translated, it gives CSTSPTGTYGYTF. The rearrangement uses TRBV6-5 and TRBJ1-2, with D tentatively TRBD1 (6 bases). From germline, CDR1 is MNHEY and CDR2 SVGAGI. CDR3 length: 13 amino acids.

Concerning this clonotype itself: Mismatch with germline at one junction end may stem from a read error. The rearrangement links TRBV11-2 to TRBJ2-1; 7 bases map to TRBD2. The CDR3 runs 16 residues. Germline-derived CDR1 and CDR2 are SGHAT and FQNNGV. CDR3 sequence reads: CTSSSDRLALGNEQFF. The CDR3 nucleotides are TGTACCAGCAGTTCCGACCGACTAGCCCTTGGCAATGAGCAGTTCTTC.

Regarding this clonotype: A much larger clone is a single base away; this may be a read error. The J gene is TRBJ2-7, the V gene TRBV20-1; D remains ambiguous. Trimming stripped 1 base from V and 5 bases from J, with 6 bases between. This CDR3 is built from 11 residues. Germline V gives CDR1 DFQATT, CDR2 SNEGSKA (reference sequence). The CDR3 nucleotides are TGCAGTGCTAGAGGTGGCCACGAGCAGTACTTC. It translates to CSARGGHEQYF.

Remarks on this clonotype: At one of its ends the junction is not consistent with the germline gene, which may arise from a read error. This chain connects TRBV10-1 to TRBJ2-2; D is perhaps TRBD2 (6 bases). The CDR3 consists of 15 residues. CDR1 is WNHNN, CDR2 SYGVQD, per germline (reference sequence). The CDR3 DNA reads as TGCGCCAGCCAGACGCGGGGACTGAACACCGGGAAGCTGTTTTTT. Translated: CASQTRGLNTGKLFF.

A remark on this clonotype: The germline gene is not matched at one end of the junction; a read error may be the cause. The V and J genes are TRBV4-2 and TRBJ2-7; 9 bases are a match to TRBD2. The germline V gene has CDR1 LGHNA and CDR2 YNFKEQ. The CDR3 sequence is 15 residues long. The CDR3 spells CASSQNLAGPYEQYF. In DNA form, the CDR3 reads TGCGCCAGCAGCCAGAACCTAGCGGGGCCCTACGAGCAGTACTTC.

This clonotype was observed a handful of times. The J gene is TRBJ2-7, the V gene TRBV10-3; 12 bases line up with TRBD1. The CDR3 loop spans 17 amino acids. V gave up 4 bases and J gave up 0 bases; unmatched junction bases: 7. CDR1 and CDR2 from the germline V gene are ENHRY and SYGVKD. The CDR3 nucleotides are TGTGCCATCAGTGCGCCGGGACAGGGGGCTAACTCCTACGAGCAGTACTTC. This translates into CAISAPGQGANSYEQYF.

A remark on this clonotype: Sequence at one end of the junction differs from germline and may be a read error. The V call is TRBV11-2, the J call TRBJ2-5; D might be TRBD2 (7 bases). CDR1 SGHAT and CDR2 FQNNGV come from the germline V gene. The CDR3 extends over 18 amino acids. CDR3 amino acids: CTSGPNGGGPRLQETQYF. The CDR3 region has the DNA TGTACCAGCGGCCCTAATGGGGGGGGGCCCCGCTTGCAAGAGACCCAGTACTTC.

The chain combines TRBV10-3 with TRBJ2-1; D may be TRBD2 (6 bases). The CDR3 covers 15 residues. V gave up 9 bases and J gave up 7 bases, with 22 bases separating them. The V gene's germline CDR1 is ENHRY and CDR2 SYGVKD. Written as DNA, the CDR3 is TGTGCCATAGGGTCTAGGGGACGGGGGAGTAATGAGCAGTTCTTC. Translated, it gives CAIGSRGRGSNEQFF.

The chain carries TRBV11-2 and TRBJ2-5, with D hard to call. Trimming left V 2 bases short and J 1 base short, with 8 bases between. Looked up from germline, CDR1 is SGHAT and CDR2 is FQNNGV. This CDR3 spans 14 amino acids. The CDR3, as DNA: TGTGCCAGCAGCTTAAGCAGCACCCAAGAGACCCAGTACTTC. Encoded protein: CASSLSSTQETQYF.

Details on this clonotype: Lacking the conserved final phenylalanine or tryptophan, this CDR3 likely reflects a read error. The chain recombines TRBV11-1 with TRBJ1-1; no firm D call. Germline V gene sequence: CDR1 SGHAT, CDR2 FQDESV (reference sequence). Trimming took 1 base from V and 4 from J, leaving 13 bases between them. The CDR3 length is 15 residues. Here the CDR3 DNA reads TGTGCCAGCAGCTTAGATTCGGGGAGAGGCACTGAAGCTTTCATT. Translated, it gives CASSLDSGRGTEAFI.

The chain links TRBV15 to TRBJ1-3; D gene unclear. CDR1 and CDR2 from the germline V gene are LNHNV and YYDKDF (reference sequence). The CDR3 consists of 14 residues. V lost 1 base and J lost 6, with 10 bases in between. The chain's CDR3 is CATSRVGEANTIYF. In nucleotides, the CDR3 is TGTGCCACCAGCAGAGTCGGGGAGGCAAACACCATATATTTT. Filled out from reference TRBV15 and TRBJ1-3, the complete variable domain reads DAMVIQNPRYQVTQFGKPVTLSCSQTLNHNVMYWYQQKSSQAPKLLFHYYDKDFNNEADTPDNFQSRRPNTSFCFLDIRSPGLGDTAMYLCATSRVGEANTIYFGEGSWLTVV.

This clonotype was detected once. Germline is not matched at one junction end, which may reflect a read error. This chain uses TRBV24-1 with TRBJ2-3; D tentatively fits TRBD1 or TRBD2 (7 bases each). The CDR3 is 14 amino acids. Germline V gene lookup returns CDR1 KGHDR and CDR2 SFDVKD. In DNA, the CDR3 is TGTGACACCAGTGAGGACGCAGGGGGGGTTACGCAGTATTTT. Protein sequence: CDTSEDAGGVTQYF.

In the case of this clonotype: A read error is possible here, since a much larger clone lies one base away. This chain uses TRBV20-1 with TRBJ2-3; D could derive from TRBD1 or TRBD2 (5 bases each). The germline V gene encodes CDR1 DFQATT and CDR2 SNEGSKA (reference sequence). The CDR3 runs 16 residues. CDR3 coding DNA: TGCAATGCTAGAAAGTTCGGGACGGGGTTCACAGATACGCAGTATTTT. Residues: CNARKFGTGFTDTQYF.

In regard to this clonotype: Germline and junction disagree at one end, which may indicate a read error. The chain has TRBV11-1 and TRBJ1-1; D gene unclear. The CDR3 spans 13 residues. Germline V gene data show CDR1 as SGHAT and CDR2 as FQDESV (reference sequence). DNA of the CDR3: TGTGCCAGCATCTTAGATGGTGACACTGAAACTATCTTT. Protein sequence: CASILDGDTETIF.

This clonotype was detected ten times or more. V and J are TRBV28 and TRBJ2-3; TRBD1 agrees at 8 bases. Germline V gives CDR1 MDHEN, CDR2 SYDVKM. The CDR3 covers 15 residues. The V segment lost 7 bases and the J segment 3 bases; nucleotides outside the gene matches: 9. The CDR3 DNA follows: TGTGCCAGCACCCCTCGGACAGGGCCTACAGATACGCAGTATTTT. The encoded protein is CASTPRTGPTDTQYF.

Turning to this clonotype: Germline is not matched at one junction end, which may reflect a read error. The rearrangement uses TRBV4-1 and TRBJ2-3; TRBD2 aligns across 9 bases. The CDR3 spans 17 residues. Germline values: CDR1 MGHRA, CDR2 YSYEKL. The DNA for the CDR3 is TGCGCCAGCAACCAAGATCGCGCTAGCGGGAAATCAGAAACGCAGTATTTT. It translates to CASNQDRASGKSETQYF.

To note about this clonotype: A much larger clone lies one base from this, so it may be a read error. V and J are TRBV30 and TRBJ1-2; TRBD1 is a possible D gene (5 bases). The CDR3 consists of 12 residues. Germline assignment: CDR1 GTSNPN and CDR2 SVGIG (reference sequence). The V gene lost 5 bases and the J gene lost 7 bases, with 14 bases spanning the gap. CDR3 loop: CAWSGGIRGYTF. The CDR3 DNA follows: TGTGCCTGGTCCGGGGGGATTCGTGGCTACACCTTC.

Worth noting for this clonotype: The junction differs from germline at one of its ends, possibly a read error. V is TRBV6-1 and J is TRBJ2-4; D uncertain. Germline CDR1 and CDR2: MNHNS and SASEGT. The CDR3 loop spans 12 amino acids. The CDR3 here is CPSSPGLLEWGF. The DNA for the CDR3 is TGTCCCAGCAGTCCCGGGCTCCTGGAATGGGGCTTC.

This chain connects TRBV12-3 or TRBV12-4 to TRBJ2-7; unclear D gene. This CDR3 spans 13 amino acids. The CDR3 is CDSSPGLAYEQYF. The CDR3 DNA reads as TGTGACAGTAGCCCGGGCTTAGCCTACGAGCAGTACTTC.

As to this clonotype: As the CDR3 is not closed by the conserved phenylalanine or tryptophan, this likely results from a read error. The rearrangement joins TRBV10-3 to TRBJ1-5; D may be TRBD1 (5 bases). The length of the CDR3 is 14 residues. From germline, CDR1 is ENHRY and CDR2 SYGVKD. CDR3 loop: CAISDWGRDHPQHL. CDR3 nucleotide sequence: TGTGCCATCAGTGATTGGGGGAGGGATCACCCCCAGCATCTT.

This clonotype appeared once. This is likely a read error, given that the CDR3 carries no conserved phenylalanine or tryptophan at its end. The CDR3 bases are TGTGCCAACAGCCGACAGGGGGCTTATAGCAATCAGCCACAGCATTAT. Its translation is CANSRQGAYSNQPQHY. The rearrangement joins TRBV7-8 to TRBJ1-5, with TRBD1 identical over 10 bases. The CDR3 runs to 16 residues. Looked up from germline, CDR1 is SGHVS and CDR2 is FQNEAQ.